The TCR beta chain described here comes from a study of shared clonotypes between healthy human individuals. In the study overall: There were three CD4 naive, three CD4 memory, two CD8 naive and one CD8 memory plates per donor.

This CDR3 contains 11 residues. V trimming: 7 bases; J trimming: 5 bases; junction bases outside the gene matches: 2. In germline, CDR1 is SGHKS, CDR2 YYEKEE (reference sequence). In this sample, this clone turned up once. Terminally differentiated effector memory CD45RA+ cells were excluded by CCR7 positive selection of CD45RO-negative cells. For every subset, genomic DNA was evenly distributed across several immunoSEQ plates. The repertoire was sequenced with immunoSEQ multiplex PCR; TCRdb's copy has only in-frame clones and lacks some. The data show around 2,100,000 clones, just under 95% seen once.

The sequenced sample was naive CD8+ T cells sorted from blood. This chain joins TRBV5-5 and TRBJ2-5, with 7 positions matching TRBD2. This clonotype originated in a man aged 18 to 30 in good health. The CDR3 here is CASRRGETQYF. The CDR3 nucleotides read TGTGCCAGCCGGCGGGGGGAGACCCAGTACTTC. The whole variable domain, remainder taken from reference TRBV5-5 and TRBJ2-5, is DAGVTQSPTHLIKTRGQQVTLRCSPISGHKSVSWYQQVLGQGPQFIFQYYEKEERGRGNFPDRFSARQFPNYSSELNVNALLLGDSALYLCASRRGETQYFGPGTRLLVL.